This T cell receptor beta chain was captured by sequencing in a study of cytotoxic CD8 clonotypes in ibrutinib-treated CLL. Whole-study results and caveats: Clonality measured at baseline exceeded age-matched healthy donors, tracking circulating CD8+ T-cell counts. With treatment, public clonotypes, which were uncommon, either contracted or remained stable.

The germline V gene has CDR1 SGHTA and CDR2 FQGNSA. Trimming removed 5 bases from V and 4 bases from J; junction bases left unmatched: 9. This CDR3 contains 16 residues. Turning to this clone: The antigen remains unidentified.

Genomic DNA (around 2 micrograms) was obtained from cryopreserved PBMCs for construction of TCR beta libraries. Researchers set a sequencing depth target of 1 in 200,000 to 1 in 1 million T cells. The protocol was immunoSEQ multiplex PCR, while the TCRdb copy is restricted to in-frame clones and leaves out a portion. The sample comprises some 150,000 clones, 76% of which are singletons, and around 5% rests with the top ten. J is TRBJ2-1 and V is TRBV7-2; 9 nucleotides agree with TRBD2. The specimen was PBMCs, collected after 24 months of ibrutinib treatment. This TCR came from a human donor with chronic lymphocytic leukemia. As DNA, the CDR3 is TGTGCCAGCAGCCCGTGGGCTAGCGGGGTTTACAATGAGCAGTTCTTC. The encoded protein is CASSPWASGVYNEQFF.